A single sample gave rise to the 13 T cell receptor beta chains below, sequenced in a study of T-cell reconstitution after alpha-beta-depleted transplantation in children. Unique molecular identifiers were incorporated into the prepared TCRbeta library. In TCRdb, the PCR reads were re-called with MiXCR into one record per CDR3 protein. The table has fewer than 150,000 distinct CDR3 sequences, 23% seen once. Sequenced here: PBMCs, mostly from graft donor cells, sampled 180 days after TCRalphabeta/CD19-depleted stem cell transplant. Every receptor here comes from a male patient between 2 and 10 years old who had a stem cell transplant for chronic granulomatous disease, so the T cells may come from the graft donor.

This clonotype was observed a few times. V is TRBV10-3 and J is TRBJ2-1; the D gene is possibly TRBD2 (6 bases). Germline V gene data show CDR1 as ENHRY and CDR2 as SYGVKD. The V end lost 8 bases, the J end lost 2 bases, and 7 bases lay between the germline ends. This CDR3 region has 12 residues. CDR3 bases: TGTGCCATCGCGGGGACCTACAATGAGCAGTTCTTC. It translates to CAIAGTYNEQFF.

This clonotype has at least ten counts. The gene calls are TRBV19 and TRBJ2-7, with D possibly TRBD1 on 6 matching bases. CDR1 is LNHDA, CDR2 SQIVND, per germline (reference sequence). The CDR3 totals 13 residues. V lost 4 bases and J 1 base, leaving 8 bases between the germline ends. CDR3 bases: TGTGCCAGTAGTACTCAGGGGTCCTACGAGCAGTACTTC. This codes for CASSTQGSYEQYF. Full variable domain (missing parts from reference TRBV19 and TRBJ2-7): DGGITQSPKYLFRKEGQNVTLSCEQNLNHDAMYWYRQDPGQGLRLIYYSQIVNDFQKGDIAEGYSVSREKKESFPLTVTSAQKNPTAFYLCASSTQGSYEQYFGPGTRLTVT.

This clonotype was recorded many times. This rearrangement joins TRBV20-1 to TRBJ2-5, with 8 bases identical to TRBD1. Trimming took 2 bases from V and 3 from J; bases not matched to a gene: 8. The germline gives CDR1 DFQATT, CDR2 SNEGSKA (reference sequence). The CDR3 has 15 amino acids. CDR3 residues: CSARRQQGVEETQYF. DNA of the CDR3: TGCAGTGCTAGACGCCAACAGGGGGTTGAAGAGACCCAGTACTTC.

This clonotype was seen a few times. The CDR3: CSANQAGGTYEQYF. DNA for the CDR3: TGCAGTGCTAATCAGGCGGGAGGGACCTACGAGCAGTACTTC. The rearrangement uses TRBV20-1 and TRBJ2-7; 9 bases are a match to TRBD2. The CDR3 has 14 amino acids. Trimming took 4 bases from V and 2 from J; bases not matched to a gene: 6. Germline values: CDR1 DFQATT, CDR2 SNEGSKA (reference sequence).

There are a few counts of this clonotype. The rearrangement uses TRBV24-1 and TRBJ2-1, with 7 positions matching TRBD2. The CDR3 runs to 15 residues. Germline V lookup: CDR1 KGHDR, CDR2 SFDVKD. Trimming removed 3 bases from V and 2 bases from J; junction bases left unmatched: 3. CDR3 loop: CATSDRLAAYNEQFF. In DNA, the CDR3 is TGTGCCACCAGTGATCGGCTAGCGGCCTACAATGAGCAGTTCTTC.

In its sample, this clonotype was seen many times. This sequence joins TRBV5-5 and TRBJ2-5; weak D call: TRBD1 (6 bases). Trimming pared 3 bases from V and 5 bases from J, leaving 17 bases between. Germline V gene lookup returns CDR1 SGHKS and CDR2 YYEKEE (reference sequence). This CDR3 is 15 amino acids long. CDR3 DNA sequence: TGTGCCAGCAGCTACAGGGTAACGAAAGGGGAGACCCAGTACTTC. Protein sequence: CASSYRVTKGETQYF.

The V call is TRBV20-1, the J call TRBJ2-3; D is perhaps TRBD1 (6 bases). CDR3 length: 12 residues. V gave up 1 base and J gave up 4 bases, with 6 bases separating them. Germline CDR1 reads DFQATT; CDR2 reads SNEGSKA (reference sequence). CDR3 in amino acids: CSARGGPDTQYF. CDR3 DNA: TGCAGTGCTAGAGGGGGGCCAGATACGCAGTATTTT.

This clonotype was picked up a small number of times. The rearrangement joins TRBV3-1 to TRBJ2-5, with 10 bases lining up with TRBD2. The V and J ends lost 4 bases and 2 bases, in that order; junction bases with no gene match: 1. The CDR3 has 14 amino acids. Germline values: CDR1 LGHDT, CDR2 YNNKEL (reference sequence). The CDR3 reads CASSRLAGQETQYF. DNA for the CDR3: TGTGCCAGCAGCCGACTAGCGGGTCAAGAGACCCAGTACTTC.

A few counts support this clonotype. The CDR3 nucleotides are TGTGCCAGCAAGGGGGGCGCTTTTGCAATTGGGACGCAGTATTTT. This sequence encodes CASKGGAFAIGTQYF. The chain links TRBV28 to TRBJ2-3, with D possibly being TRBD1 or TRBD2 (6 bases each). The CDR3 contains 15 residues. Looked up from germline, CDR1 is MDHEN and CDR2 is SYDVKM. Between the trimmed V and J ends, which lost 7 bases and 9 bases, there was a span of 23 bases.

The chain recombines TRBV15 with TRBJ2-3, with D perhaps matching TRBD2 (6 bases). The length of the CDR3 is 14 residues. Germline V lookup: CDR1 LNHNV, CDR2 YYDKDF (reference sequence). V lost 4 bases and J 5 bases, leaving 13 bases between the germline ends. CDR3 in DNA: TGTGCCACCAGCACTAATGCCGGGGGAGATACGCAGTATTTT. Its protein is CATSTNAGGDTQYF.

This clonotype occurred many times. V gene TRBV20-1 combines with J gene TRBJ1-5; D gene uncertain. This CDR3 is 15 amino acids long. Germline V gene data show CDR1 as DFQATT and CDR2 as SNEGSKA (reference sequence). V lost 4 bases and J lost 2, with 15 bases in between. CDR3 bases: TGCAGTGCTAAAGAACCCCCTGCGGGCAATCAGCCCCAGCATTTT. It yields the protein CSAKEPPAGNQPQHF.

This clonotype was seen only a few times. The CDR3 loop reads CASSLVGSEFADTQYF. CDR3 bases: TGTGCCAGCAGCTTGGTGGGCTCGGAATTTGCAGATACGCAGTATTTT. The chain couples TRBV5-5 to TRBJ2-3; D is ambiguous. Trimming stripped 0 bases from V and 4 bases from J, with 15 bases between. CDR3 length: 16 amino acids. The germline V gene encodes CDR1 SGHKS and CDR2 YYEKEE (reference sequence).

This clonotype has a count of ten or more. This chain uses TRBV28 with TRBJ2-3; 10 positions agree with TRBD2. The germline gives CDR1 MDHEN, CDR2 SYDVKM. The length of the CDR3 is 17 residues. V shed 3 bases, J shed 3 bases, and the junction held 9 bases outside the gene matches. CDR3 residues: CASSFLGLAGVTDTQYF. For the CDR3, the DNA is TGTGCCAGCAGTTTCTTGGGTCTAGCGGGAGTTACAGATACGCAGTATTTT.